The present T cell receptor beta chain was sequenced within a study of vaccination effects on CD4 cells after COVID-19. Sequenced by immunoSEQ multiplex PCR; TCRdb stores in-frame clones only, minus some. Of about 46,000 clones in the sample, around 80% are singletons; the top ten hold about 14%. There are a few counts of this clone. The antigen remains unidentified. The study's findings and limits: From healthy vaccinees, only 1 of 255 vaccine-induced clones also reacted to common cold coronaviruses. The study found marked clonal contraction of infection- and vaccine-induced clones late after vaccination. Small numbers of convalescent patients limited the study. It also lacked early post-infection timepoints.

Ahead of sequencing, the ViraFEST assay grew antigen-specific CD4+ T cells using viral peptide pools. Upon completion of 10 to 11 days in culture, CD4+ T cells were isolated. Participants were vaccinated with two doses of either the BNT162b2 or mRNA-1273 vaccine. Having tested negative for nucleocapsid antibodies, the vaccine recipients showed no prior SARS-CoV-2 infection. Material: CD4+ T cells from PBMCs cultured with HCoV-OC43 spike peptides, obtained after COVID-19 vaccination. Regarding subset: HCoV-OC43 spike overlapping peptide pool stimulation. The sequence came from a human donor who received a COVID-19 vaccine.

The CDR3 here is CASRRRDPSQPQHF. CDR3 DNA sequence: TGTGCCAGCAGGCGGAGGGACCCTTCTCAGCCCCAGCATTTT. This sequence joins TRBV6-5 and TRBJ1-5, with D perhaps TRBD1 (5 bases). The V gene lost 6 bases and the J gene lost 6 bases, with 15 bases spanning the gap. Germline lookup yields CDR1 MNHEY and CDR2 SVGAGI. This CDR3 has 14 residues.